This T cell receptor beta chain appears in the sequencing data of a study of T cells after yellow fever vaccination. TCRdb re-called the 5' RACE reads with MiXCR, one entry per CDR3 protein. Among fewer than 650,000 distinct CDR3 sequences listed, less than 25% were seen once. This clonotype was counted only a few times. The material sequenced was PBMCs, taken approximately 20 days after the first yellow fever vaccination. The clonotype originates from a man between 18 and 29 years old who received the YFV17D yellow fever vaccine.

CDR3 sequence: CASSYSKPPDTQYF. The CDR3, as DNA: TGTGCCAGCAGTTACTCGAAACCGCCTGATACGCAGTATTTT. The chain has TRBV6-2 or TRBV6-3 and TRBJ2-3; D uncertain. V was cut by 0 bases and J by 6 bases, with 10 bases left in between. In germline, CDR1 is MNHEY, CDR2 SVGEGT. This CDR3 has 14 amino acids.